One sample yielded the 12 T cell receptor beta chains listed below, sequenced in a study of spatial heterogeneity in lung cancer. In TCRdb, the 5' RACE reads were re-called with MiXCR into one record per CDR3 protein. The sample yields about 13,000 distinct CDR3 sequences, 3% to 4.5% seen once. The antigens these receptors bind are not known. Findings of the study overall: Expanded alpha and beta TCR counts within tumors tracked tumor mutation counts.

Regarding time point: sample taken at primary tumor resection. This material consisted of lung tumor tissue, taken at surgery. The receptors stem from a male donor with early-stage non-small cell lung cancer.

This clonotype occurred many times. The CDR3 DNA is TGTGCCAGCAGCTTAAGGGGATTGGGGTCACAAGAGACCCAGTACTTC. Translation: CASSLRGLGSQETQYF. The chain joins TRBV7-2 to TRBJ2-5, with D possibly being TRBD1 (5 bases). Trimming removed 2 bases at V and 2 bases at J, with 15 bases between. Looked up from germline, CDR1 is SGHTA and CDR2 is FQGNSA. The CDR3 length is 16 residues.

This chain joins TRBV5-4 and TRBJ2-5; 9 bases map to TRBD2. V was clipped by 4 bases and J by 5 bases; unmatched bases: 15. Per the germline V gene, CDR1 is SGHNT and CDR2 is YYREEE (reference sequence). The CDR3 has 17 amino acids. CDR3 sequence (DNA): TGTGCCAGCAGCCCCACTCGCGGGAGGGCCGCTGGGGAGACCCAGTACTTC. It specifies CASSPTRGRAAGETQYF.

This clonotype was recorded a few times. At one end, the junction sequence differs from germline, possibly due to a read error. The rearrangement uses TRBV11-2 and TRBJ1-2, with D hard to call. CDR1 is SGHAT, CDR2 FQNNGV, per germline. This CDR3 contains 12 residues. CDR3 region: CASSPTGYGYNF. CDR3 DNA sequence: TGTGCCAGCAGCCCGACTGGCTATGGCTACAACTTC.

This clonotype was seen ten or more times. The chain has TRBV9 and TRBJ2-3; TRBD2 might be the D (7 bases). The V end lost 3 bases, the J end lost 0 bases, and 14 bases lay between the germline ends. CDR1 SGDLS and CDR2 YYNGEE come from the germline V gene. CDR3 size: 16 residues. This chain's CDR3 is CASSASGGASTDTQYF. The CDR3 DNA reads TGTGCCAGCAGCGCGTCTGGGGGGGCGAGCACAGATACGCAGTATTTT. Using reference TRBV9 and TRBJ2-3 for the parts outside the CDR3, the full variable domain is DSGVTQTPKHLITATGQRVTLRCSPRSGDLSVYWYQQSLDQGLQFLIQYYNGEERAKGNILERFSAQQFPDLHSELNLSSLELGDSALYFCASSASGGASTDTQYFGPGTRLTVL.

Many counts were recorded for this clonotype. The genes are TRBV9 and TRBJ1-2; D remains unclear. CDR1 is SGDLS and CDR2 is YYNGEE in the germline V gene. The V and J ends lost 4 bases and 3 bases respectively, with 10 bases between them. The CDR3 totals 13 residues. In DNA, the CDR3 is TGTGCCAGCAGCTATGACGGATACTATGGCTACACCTTC. The encoded protein is CASSYDGYYGYTF.

The sample holds many counts of this clonotype. V usage is TRBV20-1 and J usage is TRBJ2-2; 7 bases match TRBD1. J lost 0 bases, V lost 6 bases, and 7 bases had no gene match. The germline gives CDR1 DFQATT, CDR2 SNEGSKA (reference sequence). The CDR3 extends over 15 amino acids. The CDR3 sequence is CSAEDRASNTGELFF. CDR3 coding DNA: TGCAGTGCCGAAGACAGGGCCTCGAACACCGGGGAGCTGTTTTTT.

This clonotype occurred many times. V usage is TRBV6-1 and J usage is TRBJ2-5; 7 positions agree with TRBD1. Germline-derived CDR1 and CDR2 are MNHNS and SASEGT. The trim removed 3 bases at V and 4 bases at J, leaving 11 bases unmatched. The CDR3 covers 16 residues. CDR3 residues: CASSDGYHRGTETQYF. The CDR3 nucleotides are TGTGCCAGCAGTGACGGTTACCACAGGGGCACAGAGACCCAGTACTTC.

Relative to its sample, this clonotype is medium-sized. The chain uses TRBV20-1 and TRBJ1-2, with D hard to call. Germline V gene data show CDR1 as DFQATT and CDR2 as SNEGSKA (reference sequence). The V end lost 3 bases, the J end lost 4 bases, and 3 bases lay between the germline ends. The CDR3 contains 10 residues. The CDR3 sequence is CSARSYGYTF. DNA for the CDR3: TGCAGTGCTAGGAGCTATGGCTACACCTTC.

This clonotype has a handful of counts. The chain has TRBV20-1 and TRBJ2-1, with a weak D call TRBD2 (5 bases). CDR3 size: 15 residues. Trimming removed 1 base at V and 4 bases at J, with 14 bases between. Germline V gene lookup returns CDR1 DFQATT and CDR2 SNEGSKA (reference sequence). CDR3 coding DNA: TGCAGTGCTAGAGGTCGGACTGGAATTTACAATGAGCAGTTCTTC. It translates to CSARGRTGIYNEQFF.

At least ten counts were recorded for this clonotype. The chain carries TRBV24-1 and TRBJ1-2; 8 positions match TRBD1. Trimming took 3 bases from V and 5 from J; bases not matched to a gene: 10. CDR3 length: 16 residues. The germline V gene encodes CDR1 KGHDR and CDR2 SFDVKD. The DNA of the CDR3 is TGTGCCACCAGTGATACAACGACAGGGGCAGGTTATGGCTACACCTTC. Its protein is CATSDTTTGAGYGYTF.

In this sample, this clonotype turned up many times. The chain recombines TRBV3-1 with TRBJ1-1; D is uncertain. The CDR3 runs 13 residues. V shed 4 bases and J shed 6 bases, with 12 bases lying between them. Germline lookup yields CDR1 LGHDT and CDR2 YNNKEL (reference sequence). The CDR3 loop is CASSRKGSAEAFF. CDR3 bases: TGTGCCAGCAGCCGGAAGGGATCCGCTGAAGCTTTCTTT.

This clonotype occurred many times. V usage is TRBV7-3 and J usage is TRBJ2-3; weak D call: TRBD1 (7 bases). CDR3 length: 13 residues. In germline, CDR1 is SGHTA, CDR2 FQGTGA. V shed 4 bases and J shed 3 bases, with 8 bases lying between them. The CDR3, as DNA: TGTGCCAGCAGCTCAGGGGGGACAGATACGCAGTATTTT. Amino acid sequence: CASSSGGTDTQYF.